This record covers a single T cell receptor beta chain. This clone was counted a single time. This receptor's antigen is unknown. Base quality data are lacking; no much larger clone is found one base away. This sample stems from a study of blood T cell repertoires in COVID-19 (TCRdb year 2020). For the study in its entirety: The collaborator samples originated in the United States, Italy and Spain and spanned the acute and convalescent phases of COVID-19. The material from the prospective study consisted of cDNA or gDNA derived from T cells, B-cell-depleted T cells, or PBMCs. The dataset comprised deeply sampled blood TCRbeta repertoires from subjects exposed to, actively infected with, or recovered from COVID-19. A freely available public database, intended as a resource for researchers studying the immune response to SARS-CoV-2, is where the repertoires were released. Samples came from the ongoing ImmuneRACE study (first 160 participants) plus 1,254 subjects from 6 global collaborators. Sample metadata almost always included a de-identified subject ID, COVID-19 status, age in years and sex. Where available, HLA class I and class II types were taken from metadata supplied by the sample provider and were not determined by assay-based typing. The paper as a whole reports these results and caveats: How much clinical and demographic metadata was included differed by source and by participant, and the metadata was provided uncurated.

Relative to germline, V is missing 0 bases and J is missing 10 bases, with 9 bases of the junction outside any gene match. The germline V gene specifies SGHRS as CDR1 and YFSETQ as CDR2. The CDR3 covers 16 residues, taking in both the cysteine and the phenylalanine. Solely the CDR3 DNA is kept, with 48 bases framed from the first base. Whole blood was collected in K2EDTA tubes by collaborating institutions according to the institutions' own protocols. Collaborator samples were shipped for TCRbeta analysis as frozen whole blood, isolated PBMCs, or DNA extracted from either sample type. TCRbeta CDR3 regions were amplified from genomic DNA using the immunoSEQ Assay, a bias-controlled multiplex PCR. In the original analysis: The number of nucleated cells in each sample was estimated from the amplification of reference gene primers within the assay. Sequence reads were collapsed and filtered to measure the absolute abundance of every unique TCRbeta CDR3 rearrangement. For each sample, productive Simpson clonality was calculated as the square root of Simpson's diversity index over productive rearrangements. TCRdb took this table from immuneACCESS and kept in-frame rearrangements with V and J called. Such tables lack part of the clones; where checked against another copy, unresolved V genes explain under half of the gap, and the rest is unexplained. V and J calls and clone size follow that table, whereas D and trimming were derived from the DNA. The sample contains 150,000 to 200,000 clones, approximately 90% of them found a single time. The ten largest clonotypes hold approximately 4.5% of the sample.

Sample: peripheral blood. The chain was built from TRBV5-1 and TRBJ1-6, and TRBD1 matches 8 of the central bases. The TCR sequence derives from a human donor in a cohort sampled during active COVID-19. The CDR3 amino acid sequence is: CASSLASQGARSPLHF. The DNA sequence is as follows: TGCGCCAGCAGCTTGGCCTCCCAGGGGGCAAGGTCACCCCTCCACTTT.